This T cell receptor beta chain was retrieved from a study of cytomegalovirus exposure and HLA in healthy donors. Broader study findings: Associated with cytomegalovirus, according to the listing, were fewer than 200 TCR beta chains.

The primer mix had 60 Vbeta and 13 Jbeta primers. TCRdb keeps only in-frame clones here, not all; method: immunoSEQ multiplex PCR. This sample carries approximately 220,000 clones, roughly four fifths of them seen once, and the ten largest clones take more than 1.3%. Only one count was recorded for this clone. The antigen is undetermined. Looked up from germline, CDR1 is SGDLS and CDR2 is YYNGEE. Trimming cost V 1 base and J 2 bases, with 7 bases left between them. The CDR3 contains 14 residues. The chain has TRBV9 and TRBJ1-3, with D possibly being TRBD1 (5 bases). The sequenced material came from PBMCs. The TCR was taken from a girl between 10 and 17 years old in good health and CMV-seronegative. The CDR3 nucleotides read TGTGCCAGCAGCGTACAGGGCACTGGAAACACCATATATTTT. Translation gives CASSVQGTGNTIYF.